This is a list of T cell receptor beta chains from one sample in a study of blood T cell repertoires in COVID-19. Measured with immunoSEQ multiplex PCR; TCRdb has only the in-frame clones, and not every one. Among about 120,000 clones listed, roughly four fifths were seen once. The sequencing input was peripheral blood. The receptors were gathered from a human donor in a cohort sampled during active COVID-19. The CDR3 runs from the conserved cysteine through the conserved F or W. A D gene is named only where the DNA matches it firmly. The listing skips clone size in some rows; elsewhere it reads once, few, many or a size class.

TGTGCCAGTACCCGGAGCGGGACAGGGGGATCTGGAAACACCATATATTTT CASTRSGTGGSGNTIYF . TRBJ1-3 TRBV19 TRBD1
TGCGCCAGCAGCTTACCTCGCGGGGGGGGAGATACGCAGTATTTT CASSLPRGGGDTQYF few TRBJ2-3 TRBV7-9 TRBD2
TGTGCCAGCAGCTTGAAGCGGGCGGGGAATGAGCAGTTCTTC CASSLKRAGNEQFF . TRBJ2-1 TRBV5-5 .
TGCGCCAGCAGCCTTAACCCGGGACTCGAAGAGCAGTACTTC CASSLNPGLEEQYF . TRBJ2-7 TRBV5-1 .
TGTGCCAGCAGCTTGATTGCGGGGGGCCCCGCCCAAGAGACCCAGTACTTC CASSLIAGGPAQETQYF . TRBJ2-5 TRBV5-6 TRBD2
TGTGCCAGTAGTGGCGGGGGTATGAATGAGCAGTTCTTC CASSGGGMNEQFF . TRBJ2-1 TRBV19 TRBD2
TGTGCCAGCAACAGGGCCCACACAGATACGCAGTATTTT CASNRAHTDTQYF once TRBJ2-3 TRBV2 .
TGTGCCAGCAGCCAAGCGGGGTTAGGCACGCCTAATTCACCCCTCCACTTT CASSQAGLGTPNSPLHF . TRBJ1-6 TRBV4-2 .
TGTCACTCCAAAACAGGGGTGGGCACTGAAGCTTTCTTT CHSKTGVGTEAFF . TRBJ1-1 TRBV3-1/TRBV3-2 TRBD1
TGTGCCAGCAGTGAAGCGCACGGTAACACCGGGGAGCTGTTTTTT CASSEAHGNTGELFF . TRBJ2-2 TRBV2 .
TGTGCCAGCAGTTACCCCCGCGAGGCTTTCTTT CASSYPREAFF . TRBJ1-1 TRBV6-2/TRBV6-3 .
TGCGCCAGCAGCCAAGATAATAACGGGTGGACCTACGAGCAGTACTTC CASSQDNNGWTYEQYF few TRBJ2-7 TRBV4-1 .
TGCGCCAGCAGCCCGCCCGACAGGGGGTATAATTCACCCCTCCACTTT CASSPPDRGYNSPLHF few TRBJ1-6 TRBV4-1 TRBD1
TGTGCCAGCAGCTTAGTAATAGCGGGGGCACAAGAGACCCAGTACTTC CASSLVIAGAQETQYF . TRBJ2-5 TRBV11-2 TRBD2
TGTGCCAGCAGGAGTAGCGGGGGGGCGGAGACCCAGTACTTC CASRSSGGAETQYF . TRBJ2-5 TRBV27 TRBD2
TGTGCCAGCAGGAAACAGGGGGGCACAGATACGCAGTATTTT CASRKQGGTDTQYF . TRBJ2-3 TRBV28 TRBD1
TGTGCCAGCATCCCGGACAGGGGAAGGTACGAGCAGTACTTC CASIPDRGRYEQYF once TRBJ2-7 TRBV21-1 .
TGTGCCAGCAGTTACTCAGGGACAGGGATCTTAGATACGCAGTATTTT CASSYSGTGILDTQYF . TRBJ2-3 TRBV6-5 TRBD1
TGTGCCACCCTACGCGGGGGGCCTGTTGACAATGAGCAGTTCTTC CATLRGGPVDNEQFF . TRBJ2-1 TRBV28 TRBD2
TGTGCCAGCAGCTTAGCCCGAGGGGGGGCCGTTAGGTACTTC CASSLARGGAVRYF . TRBJ2-4 TRBV7-2 .
TGCGCCAGCAGTGAGTCGGGGGGGAAACAAGAGACCCAGTACTTC CASSESGGKQETQYF . TRBJ2-5 TRBV10-1 TRBD2
TGTGCCAGCAGACGACAGGGAATTAATCAGCCCCAGCATTTT CASRRQGINQPQHF . TRBJ1-5 TRBV6-5 TRBD1
TGCGCCAGCAGCAACTTTCCGGGGGGGCAGGAAAATGAGCAGTTCTTC CASSNFPGGQENEQFF . TRBJ2-1 TRBV5-1 TRBD2
TGCAGCGTCGTCTCGCGGGGGGGTCCGACGGATACGCAGTATTTT CSVVSRGGPTDTQYF . TRBJ2-3 TRBV29-1 TRBD2
TGCGCCAGCAGCCCGTTAGCCACGACAACTAATGAAAAACTGTTTTTT CASSPLATTTNEKLFF . TRBJ1-4 TRBV5-1 .
TGTGCCAGCAGCCTACCCGCCTTTCTTGGCTACACCTTC CASSLPAFLGYTF once TRBJ1-2 TRBV28 .
TGCGCCAGCGGGGCCGGGACATCGGATTCACCCCTCCACTTT CASGAGTSDSPLHF few TRBJ1-6 TRBV5-1 .
TGTGCCAGCAGCCAAAGCCTGGGACTAGCGGGGTCCAATGAGCAGTTCTTC CASSQSLGLAGSNEQFF . TRBJ2-1 TRBV3-1/TRBV3-2 TRBD2
TGTGCCAGTAGGCAGGGAGATACGCAGTATTTT CASRQGDTQYF . TRBJ2-3 TRBV19 .
TGTGCCAGCAGTCCCTACCAGACAGGGAACACTGAAGCTTTCTTT CASSPYQTGNTEAFF . TRBJ1-1 TRBV28 .
TGTGCCAGCAGCCGCGAGGATGGCACTGAAGCTTTCTTT CASSREDGTEAFF . TRBJ1-1 TRBV2 .
TGCGCCAGCAGCTTGGCCCCAACAGGGGCCGAAGCTTTCTTT CASSLAPTGAEAFF . TRBJ1-1 TRBV5-1 TRBD1
TGTGCCAGCAGCCAAGCTTTGCGGGGGGGCGGGGAGACCCAGTACTTC CASSQALRGGGETQYF . TRBJ2-5 TRBV3-1/TRBV3-2 TRBD2
TGTGCCAGCAGCTTTTCGGGGGATGGGGCCAACGTCCTGACTTTC CASSFSGDGANVLTF . TRBJ2-6 TRBV5-4 .
TGTGCCATCAGAGCCACAGGGGACCTCTCCTACGAGCAGTACTTC CAIRATGDLSYEQYF once TRBJ2-7 TRBV10-3 TRBD1
TGTGCTAGTGGTTTGGATCTATGGCGGGGGGGCCGAGAGACCCAGTACTTC CASGLDLWRGGRETQYF . TRBJ2-5 TRBV12-5 TRBD2
TGCGCCAGCAGCCAAGAACACAGGGCACCCGAGCAGTACTTC CASSQEHRAPEQYF . TRBJ2-7 TRBV4-3 .
TGTGCCCTTCGGCAGGGGGCGAATGAGCAGTTCTTC CALRQGANEQFF . TRBJ2-1 TRBV7-9 TRBD1
TGTGCCAGCAGCCCGCAGGGGGCTGGCAATCAGCCCCAGCATTTT CASSPQGAGNQPQHF . TRBJ1-5 TRBV3-1/TRBV3-2 TRBD1
TGTGCCAGCAGTGCACCGGGACAGATTAGCACAGATACGCAGTATTTT CASSAPGQISTDTQYF . TRBJ2-3 TRBV2 TRBD1
TGTGCCAGCAGCCAAGATAGCCCCCCCTCACAGGGGGCACAGCCCCAGCATTTT CASSQDSPPSQGAQPQHF . TRBJ1-5 TRBV3-1/TRBV3-2 TRBD1